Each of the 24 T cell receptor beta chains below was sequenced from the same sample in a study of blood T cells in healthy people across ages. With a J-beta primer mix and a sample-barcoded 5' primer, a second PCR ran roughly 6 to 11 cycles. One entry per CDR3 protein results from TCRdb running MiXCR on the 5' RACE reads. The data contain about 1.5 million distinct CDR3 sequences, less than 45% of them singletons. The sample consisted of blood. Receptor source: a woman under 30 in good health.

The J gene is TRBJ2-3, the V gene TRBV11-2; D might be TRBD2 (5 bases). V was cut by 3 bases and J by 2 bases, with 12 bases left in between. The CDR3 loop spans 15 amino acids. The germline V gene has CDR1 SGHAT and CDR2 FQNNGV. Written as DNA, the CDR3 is TGTGCCAGCAGCTTTCTAGCAGCCCCCACAGATACGCAGTATTTT. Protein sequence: CASSFLAAPTDTQYF.

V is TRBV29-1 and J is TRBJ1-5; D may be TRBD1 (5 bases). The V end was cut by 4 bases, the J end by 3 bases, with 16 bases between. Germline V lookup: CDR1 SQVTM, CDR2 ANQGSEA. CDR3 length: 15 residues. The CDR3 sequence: CSVAPSGGNNQPQHF. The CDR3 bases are TGCAGCGTTGCCCCCAGTGGGGGGAACAATCAGCCCCAGCATTTT.

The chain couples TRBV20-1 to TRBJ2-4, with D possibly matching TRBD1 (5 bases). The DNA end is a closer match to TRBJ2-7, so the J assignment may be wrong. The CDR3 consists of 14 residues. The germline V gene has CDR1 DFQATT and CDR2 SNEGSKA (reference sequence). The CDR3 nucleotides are TGCAGTGCTTTGGGGCGCGCAGGAACCTACGAGCAGTACTTC. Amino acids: CSALGRAGTYEQYF.

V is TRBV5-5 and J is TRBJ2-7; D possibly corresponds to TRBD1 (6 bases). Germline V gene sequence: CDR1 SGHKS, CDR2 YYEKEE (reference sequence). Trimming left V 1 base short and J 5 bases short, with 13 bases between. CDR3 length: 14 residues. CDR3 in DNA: TGTGCCAGCAGCTTGAGGACAGTTGGTAACGAGCAGTACTTC. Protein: CASSLRTVGNEQYF. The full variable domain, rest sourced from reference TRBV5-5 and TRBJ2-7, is DAGVTQSPTHLIKTRGQQVTLRCSPISGHKSVSWYQQVLGQGPQFIFQYYEKEERGRGNFPDRFSARQFPNYSSELNVNALLLGDSALYLCASSLRTVGNEQYFGPGTRLTVT.

DNA for the CDR3: TGTGCCAGCAGTTGGCGGGGGACTAGTGCATACAATGAGCAGTTCTTC. This sequence encodes CASSWRGTSAYNEQFF. The V and J genes are TRBV27 and TRBJ2-1; 8 positions match TRBD2. The V segment lost 4 bases and the J segment 4 bases; nucleotides outside the gene matches: 9. The CDR3 is made up of 16 amino acids. Germline values: CDR1 MNHEY, CDR2 SMNVEV (reference sequence).

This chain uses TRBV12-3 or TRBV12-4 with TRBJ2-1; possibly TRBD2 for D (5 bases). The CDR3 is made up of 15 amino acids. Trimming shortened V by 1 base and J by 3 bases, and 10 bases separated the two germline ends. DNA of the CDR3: TGTGCCAGCAGTTTAGACGGGGTCCTCTACAATGAGCAGTTCTTC. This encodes CASSLDGVLYNEQFF.

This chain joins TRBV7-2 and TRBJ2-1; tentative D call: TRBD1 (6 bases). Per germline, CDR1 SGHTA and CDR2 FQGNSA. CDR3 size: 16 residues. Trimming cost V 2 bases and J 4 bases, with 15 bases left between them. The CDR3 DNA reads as TGTGCCAGCAGCTTATCAGTTGGAAGGGGGTACAATGAGCAGTTCTTC. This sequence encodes CASSLSVGRGYNEQFF. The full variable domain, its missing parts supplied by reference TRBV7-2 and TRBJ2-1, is GAGVSQSPSNKVTEKGKDVELRCDPISGHTALYWYRQSLGQGLEFLIYFQGNSAPDKSGLPSDRFSAERTGGSVSTLTIQRTQQEDSAVYLCASSLSVGRGYNEQFFGPGTRLTVL.

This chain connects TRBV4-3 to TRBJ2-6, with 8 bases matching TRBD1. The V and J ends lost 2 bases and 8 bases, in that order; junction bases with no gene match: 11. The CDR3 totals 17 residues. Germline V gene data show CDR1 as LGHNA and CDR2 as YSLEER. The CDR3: CASSQSQGARLSNVLTF. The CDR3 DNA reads TGCGCCAGCAGCCAATCTCAGGGGGCGCGTCTGTCCAACGTCCTGACTTTC.

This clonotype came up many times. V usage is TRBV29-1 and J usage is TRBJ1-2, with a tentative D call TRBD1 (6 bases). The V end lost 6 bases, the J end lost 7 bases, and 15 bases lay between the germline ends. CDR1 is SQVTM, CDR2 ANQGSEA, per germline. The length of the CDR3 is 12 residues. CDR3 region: CSVSKQGGGYTF. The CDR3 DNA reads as TGCAGCGTGTCAAAACAGGGCGGTGGCTACACCTTC.

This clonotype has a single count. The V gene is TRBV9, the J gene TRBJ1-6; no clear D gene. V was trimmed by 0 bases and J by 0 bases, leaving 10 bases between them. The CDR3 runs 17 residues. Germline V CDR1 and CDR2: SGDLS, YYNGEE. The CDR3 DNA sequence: TGTGCCAGCAGCGTAGAGGCCACAAGCTCCTATAATTCACCCCTCCACTTT. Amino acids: CASSVEATSSYNSPLHF.

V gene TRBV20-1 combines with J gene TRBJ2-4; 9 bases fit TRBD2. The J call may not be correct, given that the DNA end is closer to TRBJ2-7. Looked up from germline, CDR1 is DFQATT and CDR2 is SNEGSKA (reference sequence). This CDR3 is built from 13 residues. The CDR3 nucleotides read TGCAGTGCTGCGGGGGGGGACACTGGCGAGCAGTACTTC. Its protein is CSAAGGDTGEQYF.

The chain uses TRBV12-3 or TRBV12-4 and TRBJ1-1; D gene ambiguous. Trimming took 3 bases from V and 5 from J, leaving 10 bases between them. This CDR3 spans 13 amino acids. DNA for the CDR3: TGTGCCAGCAGTTTTAGACCGGGGACTGAAGCTTTCTTT. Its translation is CASSFRPGTEAFF.

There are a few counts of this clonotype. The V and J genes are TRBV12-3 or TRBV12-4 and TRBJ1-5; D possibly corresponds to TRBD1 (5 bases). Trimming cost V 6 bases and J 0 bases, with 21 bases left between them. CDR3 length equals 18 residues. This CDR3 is CASSPTRGAHHSNQPQHF. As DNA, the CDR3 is TGTGCCAGCAGCCCCACCCGGGGCGCACACCATAGCAATCAGCCCCAGCATTTT.

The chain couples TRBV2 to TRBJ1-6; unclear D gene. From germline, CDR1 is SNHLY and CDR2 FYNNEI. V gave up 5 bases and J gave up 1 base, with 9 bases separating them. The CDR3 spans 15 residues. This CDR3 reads CASSPRESYNSPLHF. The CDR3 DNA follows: TGTGCCAGCAGTCCCCGGGAGTCCTATAATTCACCCCTCCACTTT.

The CDR3 spells CASSQGLAGGREQYF. CDR3 in DNA: TGTGCCAGCAGTCAGGGACTAGCGGGGGGTCGTGAGCAGTACTTC. V and J are TRBV3-1 and TRBJ2-5, with 15 nucleotides matching TRBD2. V lost 6 bases and J lost 11; bases outside the gene matches: 10. Germline V lookup: CDR1 LGHDT, CDR2 YNNKEL (reference sequence). The CDR3 is 15 amino acids.

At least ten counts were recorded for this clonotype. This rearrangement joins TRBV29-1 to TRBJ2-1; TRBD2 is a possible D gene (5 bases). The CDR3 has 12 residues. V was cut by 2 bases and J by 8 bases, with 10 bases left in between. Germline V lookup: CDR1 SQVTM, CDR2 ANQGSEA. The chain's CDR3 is CSVETGSYEQFF. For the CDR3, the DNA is TGCAGCGTTGAAACGGGGTCCTATGAGCAGTTCTTC.

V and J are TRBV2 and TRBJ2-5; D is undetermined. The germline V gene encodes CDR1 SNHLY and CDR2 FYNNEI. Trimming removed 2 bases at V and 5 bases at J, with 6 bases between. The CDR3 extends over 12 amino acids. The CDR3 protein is CASSEQRETQYF. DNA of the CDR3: TGTGCCAGCAGTGAACAGAGGGAGACCCAGTACTTC.

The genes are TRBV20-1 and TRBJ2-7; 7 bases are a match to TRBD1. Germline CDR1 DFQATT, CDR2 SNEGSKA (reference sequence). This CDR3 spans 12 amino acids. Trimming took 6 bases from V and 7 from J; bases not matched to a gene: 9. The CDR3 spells CSATGQFTEQYF. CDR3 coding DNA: TGCAGTGCCACGGGACAGTTTACTGAGCAGTACTTC.

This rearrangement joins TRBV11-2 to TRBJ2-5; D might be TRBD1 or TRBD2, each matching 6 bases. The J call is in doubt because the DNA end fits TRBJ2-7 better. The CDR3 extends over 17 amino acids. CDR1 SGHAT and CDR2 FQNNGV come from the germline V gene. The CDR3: CASSTPRGRRGAYEQYF. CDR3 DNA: TGTGCCAGCAGCACCCCACGAGGGCGGAGGGGGGCCTACGAGCAGTACTTC.

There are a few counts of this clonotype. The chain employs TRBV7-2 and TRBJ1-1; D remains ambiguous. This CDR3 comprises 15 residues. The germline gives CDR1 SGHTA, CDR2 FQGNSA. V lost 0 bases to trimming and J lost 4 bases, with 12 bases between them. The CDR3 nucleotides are TGTGCCAGCAGCTTAGCAGCCGGGGTTCGCACTGAAGCTTTCTTT. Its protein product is CASSLAAGVRTEAFF.

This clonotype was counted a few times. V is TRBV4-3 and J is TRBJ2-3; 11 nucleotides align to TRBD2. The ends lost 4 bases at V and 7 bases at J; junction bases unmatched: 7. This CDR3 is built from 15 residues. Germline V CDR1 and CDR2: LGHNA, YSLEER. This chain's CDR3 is CASSLKGTSGHTQYF. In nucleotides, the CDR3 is TGCGCCAGCAGCCTAAAAGGGACTAGCGGCCATACGCAGTATTTT.

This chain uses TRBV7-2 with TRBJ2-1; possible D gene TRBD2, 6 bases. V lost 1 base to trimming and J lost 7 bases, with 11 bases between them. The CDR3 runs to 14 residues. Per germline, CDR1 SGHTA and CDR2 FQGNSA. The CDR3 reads CASSLELSGNEQFF. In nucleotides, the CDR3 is TGTGCCAGCAGCTTAGAGTTGAGCGGGAATGAGCAGTTCTTC. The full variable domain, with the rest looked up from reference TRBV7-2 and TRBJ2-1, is GAGVSQSPSNKVTEKGKDVELRCDPISGHTALYWYRQSLGQGLEFLIYFQGNSAPDKSGLPSDRFSAERTGGSVSTLTIQRTQQEDSAVYLCASSLELSGNEQFFGPGTRLTVL.

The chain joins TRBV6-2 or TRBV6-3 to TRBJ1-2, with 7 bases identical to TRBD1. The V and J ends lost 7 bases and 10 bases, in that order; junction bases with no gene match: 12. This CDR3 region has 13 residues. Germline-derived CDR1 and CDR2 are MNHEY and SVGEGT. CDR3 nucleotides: TGTGCCAGCACCGTTACGTCAGGGGGTGACTACACCTTC. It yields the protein CASTVTSGGDYTF.

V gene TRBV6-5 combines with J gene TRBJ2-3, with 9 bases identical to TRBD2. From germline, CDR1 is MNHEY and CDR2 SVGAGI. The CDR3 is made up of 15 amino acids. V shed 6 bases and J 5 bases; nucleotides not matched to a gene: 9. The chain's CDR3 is CASSQYSGGKDTQYF. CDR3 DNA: TGTGCCAGCAGCCAATATAGCGGGGGAAAAGATACGCAGTATTTT.